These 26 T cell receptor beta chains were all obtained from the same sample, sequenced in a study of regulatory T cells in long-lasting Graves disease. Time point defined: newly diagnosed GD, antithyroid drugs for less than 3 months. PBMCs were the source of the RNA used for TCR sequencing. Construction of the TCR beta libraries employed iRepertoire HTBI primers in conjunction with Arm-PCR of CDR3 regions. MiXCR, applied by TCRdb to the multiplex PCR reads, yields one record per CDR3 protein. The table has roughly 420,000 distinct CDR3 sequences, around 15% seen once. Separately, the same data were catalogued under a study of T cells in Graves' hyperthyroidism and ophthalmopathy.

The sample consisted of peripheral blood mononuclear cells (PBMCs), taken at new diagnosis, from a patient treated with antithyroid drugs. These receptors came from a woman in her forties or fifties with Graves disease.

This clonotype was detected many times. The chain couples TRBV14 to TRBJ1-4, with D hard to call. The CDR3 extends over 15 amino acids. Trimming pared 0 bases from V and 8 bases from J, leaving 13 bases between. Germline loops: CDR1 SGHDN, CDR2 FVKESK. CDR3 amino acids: CASSQDWAEIEKLFF. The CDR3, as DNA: TGTGCCAGCAGCCAAGACTGGGCAGAGATAGAAAAACTGTTTTTT.

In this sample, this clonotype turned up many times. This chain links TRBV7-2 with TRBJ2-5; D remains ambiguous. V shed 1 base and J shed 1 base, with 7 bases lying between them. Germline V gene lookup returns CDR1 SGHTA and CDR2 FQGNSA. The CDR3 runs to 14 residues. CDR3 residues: CASSLVGTQETQYF. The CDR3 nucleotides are TGTGCCAGCAGCTTAGTCGGCACCCAAGAGACCCAGTACTTC.

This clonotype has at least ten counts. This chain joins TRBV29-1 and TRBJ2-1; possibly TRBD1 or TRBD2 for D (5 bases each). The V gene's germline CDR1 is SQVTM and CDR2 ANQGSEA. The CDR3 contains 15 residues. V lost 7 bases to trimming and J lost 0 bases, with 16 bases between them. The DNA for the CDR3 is TGCAGCGCAGATCTCAGGGCGGGCTCCTACAATGAGCAGTTCTTC. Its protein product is CSADLRAGSYNEQFF.

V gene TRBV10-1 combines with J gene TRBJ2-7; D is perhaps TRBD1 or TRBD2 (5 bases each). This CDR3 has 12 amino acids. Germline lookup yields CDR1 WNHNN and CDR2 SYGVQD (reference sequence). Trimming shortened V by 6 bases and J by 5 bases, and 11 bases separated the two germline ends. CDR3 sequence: CASSTGTNEQYF. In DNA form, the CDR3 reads TGCGCCAGCAGCACCGGGACGAACGAGCAGTACTTC.

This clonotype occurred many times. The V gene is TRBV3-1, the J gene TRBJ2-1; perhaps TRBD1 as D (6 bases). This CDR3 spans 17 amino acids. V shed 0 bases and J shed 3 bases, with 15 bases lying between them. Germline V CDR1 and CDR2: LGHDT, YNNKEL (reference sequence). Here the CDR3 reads CASSQEIQGYDYNEQFF. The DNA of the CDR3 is TGTGCCAGCAGCCAAGAGATACAGGGCTATGACTACAATGAGCAGTTCTTC.

CDR3 amino acids: CASSQDAGVPLTYNEQFF. CDR3 coding DNA: TGTGCCAGCAGCCAAGACGCAGGGGTCCCCCTTACCTACAATGAGCAGTTCTTC. V gene TRBV3-1 combines with J gene TRBJ2-1, with D possibly matching TRBD1 (6 bases). CDR1 and CDR2 from the germline V gene are LGHDT and YNNKEL (reference sequence). The CDR3 extends over 18 amino acids. V lost 0 bases to trimming and J lost 2 bases, with 17 bases between them.

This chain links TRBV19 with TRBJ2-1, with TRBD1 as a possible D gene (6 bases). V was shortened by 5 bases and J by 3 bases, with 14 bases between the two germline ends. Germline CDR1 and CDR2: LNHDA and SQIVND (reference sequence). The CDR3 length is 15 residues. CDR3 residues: CASSHRDNYYNEQFF. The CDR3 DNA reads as TGTGCCAGTAGTCACCGGGACAACTACTACAATGAGCAGTTCTTC.

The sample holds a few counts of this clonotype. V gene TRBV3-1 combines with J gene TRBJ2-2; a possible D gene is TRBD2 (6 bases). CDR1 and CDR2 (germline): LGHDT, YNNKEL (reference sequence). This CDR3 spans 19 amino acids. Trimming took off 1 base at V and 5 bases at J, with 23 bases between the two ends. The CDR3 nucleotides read TGTGCCAGCAGCCAAGCGATCGGCGCTAGCGCCCCTTTAACCGGGGAGCTGTTTTTT. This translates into CASSQAIGASAPLTGELFF.

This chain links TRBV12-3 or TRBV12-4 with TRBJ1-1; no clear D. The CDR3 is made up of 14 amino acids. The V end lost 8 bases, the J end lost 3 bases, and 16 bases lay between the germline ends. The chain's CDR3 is CASDPRTGDTEAFF. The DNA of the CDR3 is TGTGCCAGCGATCCACGGACCGGAGACACTGAAGCTTTCTTT.

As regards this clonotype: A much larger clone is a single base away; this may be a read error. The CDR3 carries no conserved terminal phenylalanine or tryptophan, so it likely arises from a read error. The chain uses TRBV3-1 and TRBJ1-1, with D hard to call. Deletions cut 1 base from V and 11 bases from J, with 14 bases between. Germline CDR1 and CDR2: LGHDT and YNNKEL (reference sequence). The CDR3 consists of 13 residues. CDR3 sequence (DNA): TGTGCCAGCAGCCAAGTTGCGGGGTCGGGTGCTTTCCTT. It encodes CASSQVAGSGAFL.

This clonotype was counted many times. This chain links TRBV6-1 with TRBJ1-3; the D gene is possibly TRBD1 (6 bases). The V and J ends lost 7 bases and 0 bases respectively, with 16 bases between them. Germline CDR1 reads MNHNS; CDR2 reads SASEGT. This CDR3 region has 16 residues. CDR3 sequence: CASTVRTASSGNTIYF. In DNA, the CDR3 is TGTGCCAGCACGGTTAGGACAGCAAGCTCTGGAAACACCATATATTTT.

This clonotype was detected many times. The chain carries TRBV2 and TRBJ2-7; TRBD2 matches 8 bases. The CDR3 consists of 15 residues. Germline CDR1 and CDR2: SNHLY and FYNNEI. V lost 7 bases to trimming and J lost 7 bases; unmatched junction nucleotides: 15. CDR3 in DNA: TGTGCCAGCAAATCAACGGGACCCGGGAGGGGGGAGCAGTACTTC. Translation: CASKSTGPGRGEQYF.

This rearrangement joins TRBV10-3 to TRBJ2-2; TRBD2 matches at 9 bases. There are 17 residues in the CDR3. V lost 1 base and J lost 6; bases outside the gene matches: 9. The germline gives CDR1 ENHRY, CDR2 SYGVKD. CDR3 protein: CAISEWLAGVDAGELFF. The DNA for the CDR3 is TGTGCCATCAGTGAGTGGTTAGCGGGAGTCGACGCCGGGGAGCTGTTTTTT.

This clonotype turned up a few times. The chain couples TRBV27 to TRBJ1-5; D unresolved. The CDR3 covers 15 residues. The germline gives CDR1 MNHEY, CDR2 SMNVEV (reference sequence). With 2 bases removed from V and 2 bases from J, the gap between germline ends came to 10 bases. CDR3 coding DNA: TGTGCCAGCAGTTTAAGGAGCGACCGCAATCAGCCCCAGCATTTT. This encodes CASSLRSDRNQPQHF.

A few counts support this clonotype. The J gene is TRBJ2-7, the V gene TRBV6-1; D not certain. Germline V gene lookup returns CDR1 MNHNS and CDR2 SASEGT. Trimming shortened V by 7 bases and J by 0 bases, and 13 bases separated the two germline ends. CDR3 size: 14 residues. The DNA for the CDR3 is TGTGCCAGCAATTCTCCTAGGTACTCCTACGAGCAGTACTTC. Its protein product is CASNSPRYSYEQYF.

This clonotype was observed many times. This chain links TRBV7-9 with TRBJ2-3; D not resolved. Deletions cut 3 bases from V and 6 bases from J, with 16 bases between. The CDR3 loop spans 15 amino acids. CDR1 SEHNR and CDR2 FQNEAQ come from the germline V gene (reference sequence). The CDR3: CASSFIALVYDTQYF. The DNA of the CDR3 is TGTGCCAGCAGCTTTATAGCCCTTGTTTATGATACGCAGTATTTT.

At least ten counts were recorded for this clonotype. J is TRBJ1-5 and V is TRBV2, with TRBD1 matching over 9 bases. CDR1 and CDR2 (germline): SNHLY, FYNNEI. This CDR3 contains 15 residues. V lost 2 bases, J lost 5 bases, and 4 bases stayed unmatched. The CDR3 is CASSESGQGYQPQHF. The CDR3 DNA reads TGTGCCAGCAGTGAAAGTGGACAGGGGTATCAGCCCCAGCATTTT.

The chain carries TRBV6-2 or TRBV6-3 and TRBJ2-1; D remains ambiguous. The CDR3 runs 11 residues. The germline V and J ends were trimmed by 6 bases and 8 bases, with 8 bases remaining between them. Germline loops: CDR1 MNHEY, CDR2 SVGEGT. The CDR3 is CASRVLHEQFF. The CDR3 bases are TGTGCCAGCAGAGTCCTCCATGAGCAGTTCTTC.

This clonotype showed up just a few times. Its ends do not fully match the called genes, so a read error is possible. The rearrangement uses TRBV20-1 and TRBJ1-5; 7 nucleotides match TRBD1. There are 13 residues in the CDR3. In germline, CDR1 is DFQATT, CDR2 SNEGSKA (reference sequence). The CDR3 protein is CSATQGNGQPQHF. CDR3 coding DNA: TGTAGTGCAACACAGGGGAACGGCCAGCCCCAGCATTTT.

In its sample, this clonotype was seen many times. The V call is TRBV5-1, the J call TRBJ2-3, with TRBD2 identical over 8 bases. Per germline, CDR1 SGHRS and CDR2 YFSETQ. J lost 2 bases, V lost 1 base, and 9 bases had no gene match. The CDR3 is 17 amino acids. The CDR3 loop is CASSLRTTSGDTDTQYF. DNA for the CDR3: TGCGCCAGCAGCTTGCGAACTACTAGCGGAGACACAGATACGCAGTATTTT.

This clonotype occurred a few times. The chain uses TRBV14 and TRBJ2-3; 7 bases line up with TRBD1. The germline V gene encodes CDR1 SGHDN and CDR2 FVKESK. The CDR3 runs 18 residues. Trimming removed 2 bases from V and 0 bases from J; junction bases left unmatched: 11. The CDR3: CASSQRNDRVWSTDTQYF. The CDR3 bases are TGTGCCAGCAGCCAACGTAACGACAGGGTATGGAGCACAGATACGCAGTATTTT. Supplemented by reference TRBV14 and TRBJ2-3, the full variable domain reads EAGVTQFPSHSVIEKGQTVTLRCDPISGHDNLYWYRRVMGKEIKFLLHFVKESKQDESGMPNNRFLAERTGGTYSTLKVQPAELEDSGVYFCASSQRNDRVWSTDTQYFGPGTRLTVL.

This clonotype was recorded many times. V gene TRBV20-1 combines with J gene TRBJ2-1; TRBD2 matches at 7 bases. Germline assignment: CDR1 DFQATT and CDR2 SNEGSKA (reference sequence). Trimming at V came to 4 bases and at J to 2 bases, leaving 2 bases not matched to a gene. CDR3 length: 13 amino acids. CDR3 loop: CSATSGTYNEQFF. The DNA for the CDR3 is TGCAGTGCTACCAGCGGGACCTACAATGAGCAGTTCTTC.

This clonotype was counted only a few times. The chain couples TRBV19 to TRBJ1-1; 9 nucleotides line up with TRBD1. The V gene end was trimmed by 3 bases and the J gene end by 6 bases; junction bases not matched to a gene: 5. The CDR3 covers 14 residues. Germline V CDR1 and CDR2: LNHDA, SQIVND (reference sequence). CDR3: CASSIGDRVAEAFF. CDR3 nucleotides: TGTGCCAGTAGTATCGGGGACAGGGTAGCTGAAGCTTTCTTT.

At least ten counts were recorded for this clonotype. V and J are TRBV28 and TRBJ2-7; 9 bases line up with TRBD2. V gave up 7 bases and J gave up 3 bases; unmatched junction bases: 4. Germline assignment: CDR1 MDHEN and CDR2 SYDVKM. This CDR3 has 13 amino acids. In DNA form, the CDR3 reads TGTGCCAGCACTTCTAGCGGGAACTACGAGCAGTACTTC. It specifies CASTSSGNYEQYF.

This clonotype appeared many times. The CDR3 region has the DNA TGCGCCAGCACCCCAGGGTCAGCCCAAGAGACCCAGTACTTC. This translates into CASTPGSAQETQYF. The chain combines TRBV5-1 with TRBJ2-5, with a weak D call TRBD1 (5 bases). The CDR3 is 14 amino acids. Looked up from germline, CDR1 is SGHRS and CDR2 is YFSETQ. V gave up 6 bases and J gave up 1 base, with 13 bases separating them.

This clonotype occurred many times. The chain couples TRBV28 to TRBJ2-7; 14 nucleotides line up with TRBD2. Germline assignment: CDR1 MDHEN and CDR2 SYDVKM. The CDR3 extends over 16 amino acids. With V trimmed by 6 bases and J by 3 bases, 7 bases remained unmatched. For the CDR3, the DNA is TGTGCCAGCAGACCACTTGGGACTAGCGGGAGCTACGAGCAGTACTTC. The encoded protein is CASRPLGTSGSYEQYF.